This T cell receptor beta chain was captured in a study of T-cell memory formation after mild COVID-19. Germline CDR1 SGHKS, CDR2 YYEKEE (reference sequence). V shed 2 bases and J shed 4 bases, with 15 bases lying between them. This CDR3 is built from 15 residues. This clonotype was seen more than once but under ten times. Its antigen is not identified. Study-wide results and limits: Memory sampled before infection contained some responding clones, suggesting cross-reactive memory joined. A balance of CD4 and CD8 characterized clones contracting day 15 to 85, whereas later expanders leaned CD4+. Unconfirmed was the SARS-CoV-2 specificity of second-wave clones that peaked on day 37.

In TCRdb, the 5' RACE reads were re-called with MiXCR into one record per CDR3 protein. The sample consists of 310,000 or so distinct CDR3 sequences, approximately 16% of them appearing once. The receptor's source is a man aged 18-30 years who had mild COVID-19 (a few samples of this study predate the infection). Cell type and time point are not known. Sequencing input: PBMCs or a T cell subset sorted from them (not recorded which). The chain uses TRBV5-5 and TRBJ1-2; D perhaps matches TRBD1 (6 bases). The CDR3 DNA is TGTGCCAGCAGCTTTCAACCGACAGGCCTCTATGGCTACACCTTC. It translates to CASSFQPTGLYGYTF.